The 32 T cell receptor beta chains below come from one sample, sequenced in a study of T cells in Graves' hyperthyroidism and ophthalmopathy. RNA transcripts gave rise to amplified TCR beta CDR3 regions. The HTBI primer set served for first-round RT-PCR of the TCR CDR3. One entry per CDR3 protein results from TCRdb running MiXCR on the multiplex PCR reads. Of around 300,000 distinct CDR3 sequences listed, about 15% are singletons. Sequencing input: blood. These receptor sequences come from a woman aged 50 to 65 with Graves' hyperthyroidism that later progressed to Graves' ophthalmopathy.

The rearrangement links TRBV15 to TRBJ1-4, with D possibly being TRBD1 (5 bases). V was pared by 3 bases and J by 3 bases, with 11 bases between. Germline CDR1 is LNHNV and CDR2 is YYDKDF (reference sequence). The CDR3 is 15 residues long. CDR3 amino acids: CATSSPRDSNEKLFF. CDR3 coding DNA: TGTGCCACCAGCAGCCCCAGGGATTCTAATGAAAAACTGTTTTTT.

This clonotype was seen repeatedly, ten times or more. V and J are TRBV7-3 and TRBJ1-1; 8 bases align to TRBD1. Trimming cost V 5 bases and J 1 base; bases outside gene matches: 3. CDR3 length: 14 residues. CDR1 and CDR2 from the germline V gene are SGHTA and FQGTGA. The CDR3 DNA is TGTGCCAGCAGCGCACAGGGGGGGAACACTGAAGCTTTCTTT. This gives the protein CASSAQGGNTEAFF. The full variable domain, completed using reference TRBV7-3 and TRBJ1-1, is GAGVSQTPSNKVTEKGKYVELRCDPISGHTALYWYRQSLGQGPEFLIYFQGTGAADDSGLPNDRFFAVRPEGSVSTLKIQRTERGDSAVYLCASSAQGGNTEAFFGQGTRLTVV.

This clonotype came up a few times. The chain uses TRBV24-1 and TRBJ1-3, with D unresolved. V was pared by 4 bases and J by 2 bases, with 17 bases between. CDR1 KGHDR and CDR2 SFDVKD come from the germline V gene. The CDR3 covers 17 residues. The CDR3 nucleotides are TGTGCCACCAGTGAAGCCCCGGGCCGTACTACTGGAAACACCATATATTTT. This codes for CATSEAPGRTTGNTIYF.

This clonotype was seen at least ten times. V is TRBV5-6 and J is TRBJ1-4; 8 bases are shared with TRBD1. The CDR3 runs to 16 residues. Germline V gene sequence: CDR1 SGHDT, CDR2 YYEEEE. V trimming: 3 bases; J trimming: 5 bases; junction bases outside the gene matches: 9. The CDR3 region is CASSSRGQDVNEKLFF. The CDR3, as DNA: TGTGCCAGCAGCTCAAGGGGACAGGACGTGAATGAAAAACTGTTTTTT.

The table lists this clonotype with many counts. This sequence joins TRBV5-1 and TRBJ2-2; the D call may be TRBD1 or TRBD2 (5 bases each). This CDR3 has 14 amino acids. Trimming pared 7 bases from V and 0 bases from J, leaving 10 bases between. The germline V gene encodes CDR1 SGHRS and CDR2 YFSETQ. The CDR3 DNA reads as TGCGCCAGCGGGGGTCCCGCGAACACCGGGGAGCTGTTTTTT. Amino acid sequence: CASGGPANTGELFF.

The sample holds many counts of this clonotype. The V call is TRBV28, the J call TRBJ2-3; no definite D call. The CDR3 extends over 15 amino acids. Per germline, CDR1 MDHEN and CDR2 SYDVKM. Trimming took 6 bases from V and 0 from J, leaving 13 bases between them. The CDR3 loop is CASSTDGSSTDTQYF. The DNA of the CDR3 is TGTGCCAGCAGCACGGACGGGTCCAGCACAGATACGCAGTATTTT.

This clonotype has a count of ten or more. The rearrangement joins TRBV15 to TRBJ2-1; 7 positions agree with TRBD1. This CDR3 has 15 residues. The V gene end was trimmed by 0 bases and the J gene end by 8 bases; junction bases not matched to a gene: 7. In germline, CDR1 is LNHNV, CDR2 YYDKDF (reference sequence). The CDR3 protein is CATSRDRGQFHEQFF. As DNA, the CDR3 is TGTGCCACCAGCAGAGATAGGGGGCAGTTCCATGAGCAGTTCTTC.

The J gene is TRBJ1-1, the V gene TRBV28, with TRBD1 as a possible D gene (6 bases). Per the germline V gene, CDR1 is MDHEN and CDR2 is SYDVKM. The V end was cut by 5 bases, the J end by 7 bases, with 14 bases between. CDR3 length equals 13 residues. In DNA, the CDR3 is TGTGCCAGCAGTGTGGAGTACAGGGATGAAGCTTTCTTT. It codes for CASSVEYRDEAFF.

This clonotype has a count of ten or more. CDR3 in DNA: TGTGCCTGGAGGGCGAGCAATGAGCAGTTCTTC. It yields the protein CAWRASNEQFF. This sequence joins TRBV30 and TRBJ2-1; no firm D call. Deletions cut 3 bases from V and 6 bases from J, with 6 bases between. This CDR3 comprises 11 residues. From germline, CDR1 is GTSNPN and CDR2 SVGIG (reference sequence).

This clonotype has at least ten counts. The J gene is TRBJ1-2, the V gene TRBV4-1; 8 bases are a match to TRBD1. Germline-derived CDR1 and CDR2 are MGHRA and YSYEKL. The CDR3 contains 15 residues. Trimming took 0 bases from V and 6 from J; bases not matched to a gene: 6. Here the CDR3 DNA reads TGCGCCAGCAGCCAAGACGCAGCAGGGGGCAATGGCTACACCTTC. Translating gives CASSQDAAGGNGYTF.

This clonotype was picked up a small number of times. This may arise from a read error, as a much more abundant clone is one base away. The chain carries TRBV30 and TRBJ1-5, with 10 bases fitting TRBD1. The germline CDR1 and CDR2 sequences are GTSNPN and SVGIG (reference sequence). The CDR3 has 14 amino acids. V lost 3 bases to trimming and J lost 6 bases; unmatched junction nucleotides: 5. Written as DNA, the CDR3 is TGTGCCTGGAGCGCGACAGGGGGCAGTCAGCCCCAGCATTTT. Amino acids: CAWSATGGSQPQHF.

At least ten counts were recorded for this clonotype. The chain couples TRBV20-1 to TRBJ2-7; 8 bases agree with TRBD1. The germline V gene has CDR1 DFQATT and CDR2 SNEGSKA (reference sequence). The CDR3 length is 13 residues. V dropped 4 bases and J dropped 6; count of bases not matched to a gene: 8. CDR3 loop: CSATRQGLVEQYF. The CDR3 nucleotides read TGCAGTGCTACCCGACAGGGGCTGGTCGAGCAGTACTTC.

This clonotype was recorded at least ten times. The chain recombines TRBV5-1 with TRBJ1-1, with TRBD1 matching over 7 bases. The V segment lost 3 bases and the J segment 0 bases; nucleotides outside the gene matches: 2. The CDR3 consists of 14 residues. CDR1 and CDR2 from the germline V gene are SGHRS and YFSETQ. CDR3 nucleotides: TGCGCCAGCAGCTCGGGACAGTTGAACACTGAAGCTTTCTTT. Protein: CASSSGQLNTEAFF.

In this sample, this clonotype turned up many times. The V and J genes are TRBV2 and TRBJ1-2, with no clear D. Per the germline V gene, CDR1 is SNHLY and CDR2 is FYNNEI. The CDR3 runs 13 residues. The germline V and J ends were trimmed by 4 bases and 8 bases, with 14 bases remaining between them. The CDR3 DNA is TGTGCCAGCAGTGGAGGATACCATCGGGGCTACACCTTC. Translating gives CASSGGYHRGYTF. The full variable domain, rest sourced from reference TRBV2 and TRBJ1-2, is EPEVTQTPSHQVTQMGQEVILRCVPISNHLYFYWYRQILGQKVEFLVSFYNNEISEKSEIFDDQFSVERPDGSNFTLKIRSTKLEDSAMYFCASSGGYHRGYTFGSGTRLTVV.

Here the CDR3 DNA reads TGCGCCAGCAGCCAAGTCGGGACTAGCGGCGCTAGCACAGATACGCAGTATTTT. Translating gives CASSQVGTSGASTDTQYF. V usage is TRBV4-1 and J usage is TRBJ2-3; 11 positions match TRBD2. The CDR3 is 18 residues long. Germline lookup yields CDR1 MGHRA and CDR2 YSYEKL. V was pared by 1 base and J by 0 bases, with 6 bases of the junction left unmatched.

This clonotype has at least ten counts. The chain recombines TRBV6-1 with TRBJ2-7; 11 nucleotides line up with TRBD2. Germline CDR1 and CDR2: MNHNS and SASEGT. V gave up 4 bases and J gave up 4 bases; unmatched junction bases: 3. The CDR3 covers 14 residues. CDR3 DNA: TGTGCCAGCAGTGCGACTAGCGGGAAGTACGAGCAGTACTTC. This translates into CASSATSGKYEQYF.

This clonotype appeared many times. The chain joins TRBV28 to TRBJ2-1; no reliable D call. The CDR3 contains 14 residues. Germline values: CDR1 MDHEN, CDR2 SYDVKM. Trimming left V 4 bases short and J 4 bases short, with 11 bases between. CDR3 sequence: CASSSVWAYNEQFF. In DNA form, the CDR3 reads TGTGCCAGCAGTTCGGTATGGGCGTACAATGAGCAGTTCTTC.

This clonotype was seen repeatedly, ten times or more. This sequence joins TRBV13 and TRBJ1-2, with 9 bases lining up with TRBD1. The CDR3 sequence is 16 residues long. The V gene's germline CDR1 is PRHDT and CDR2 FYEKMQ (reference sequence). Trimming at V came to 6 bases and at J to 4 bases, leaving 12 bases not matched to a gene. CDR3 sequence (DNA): TGTGCCAGCAGAATAGCGCGGGACAGGGATCTCTATGGCTACACCTTC. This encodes CASRIARDRDLYGYTF.

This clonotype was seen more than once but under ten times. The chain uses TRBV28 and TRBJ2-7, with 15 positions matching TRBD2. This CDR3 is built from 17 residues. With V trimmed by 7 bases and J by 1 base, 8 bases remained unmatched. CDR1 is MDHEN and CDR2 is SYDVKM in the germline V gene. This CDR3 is CASKFAGTSGRSYEQYF. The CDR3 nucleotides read TGTGCCAGCAAATTCGCCGGGACTAGCGGGAGGTCCTACGAGCAGTACTTC.

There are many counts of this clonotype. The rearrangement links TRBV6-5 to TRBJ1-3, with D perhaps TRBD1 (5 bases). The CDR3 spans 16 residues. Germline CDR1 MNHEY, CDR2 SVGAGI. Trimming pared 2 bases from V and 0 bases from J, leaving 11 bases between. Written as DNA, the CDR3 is TGTGCCAGCAGTTACCGCGGGACGACCTCTGGAAACACCATATATTTT. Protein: CASSYRGTTSGNTIYF.

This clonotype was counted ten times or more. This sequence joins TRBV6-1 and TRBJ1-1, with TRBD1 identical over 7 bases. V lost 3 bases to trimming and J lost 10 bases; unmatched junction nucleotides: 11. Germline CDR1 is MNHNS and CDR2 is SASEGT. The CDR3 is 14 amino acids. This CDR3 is CASSDQSRGARAFF. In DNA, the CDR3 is TGTGCCAGCAGTGACCAATCCAGGGGGGCCCGAGCTTTCTTT.

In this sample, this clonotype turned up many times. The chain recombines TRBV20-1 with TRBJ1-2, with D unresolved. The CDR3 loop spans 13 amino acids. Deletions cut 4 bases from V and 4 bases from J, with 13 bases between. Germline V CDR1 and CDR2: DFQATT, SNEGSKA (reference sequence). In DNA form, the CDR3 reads TGCAGTGCTATTTCCGACATTACCTATGGCTACACCTTC. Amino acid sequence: CSAISDITYGYTF.

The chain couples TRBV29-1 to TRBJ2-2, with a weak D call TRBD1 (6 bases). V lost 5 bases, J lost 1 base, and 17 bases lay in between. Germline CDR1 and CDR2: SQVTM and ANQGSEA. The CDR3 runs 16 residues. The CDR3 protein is CSVFLKGTLNTGELFF. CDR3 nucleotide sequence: TGCAGCGTTTTTCTGAAGGGGACACTGAACACCGGGGAGCTGTTTTTT.

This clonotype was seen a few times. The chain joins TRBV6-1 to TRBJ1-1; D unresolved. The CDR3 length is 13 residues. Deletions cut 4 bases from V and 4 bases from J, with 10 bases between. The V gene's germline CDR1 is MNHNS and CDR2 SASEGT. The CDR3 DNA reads TGTGCCAGCAGTGTGATGATGTTCACTGAAGCTTTCTTT. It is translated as CASSVMMFTEAFF.

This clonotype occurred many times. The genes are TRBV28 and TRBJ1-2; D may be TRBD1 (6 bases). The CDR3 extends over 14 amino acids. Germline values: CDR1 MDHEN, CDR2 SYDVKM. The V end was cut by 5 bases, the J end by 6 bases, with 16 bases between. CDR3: CASSPGAREHGYTF. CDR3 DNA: TGTGCCAGCAGTCCGGGGGCGCGGGAACATGGCTACACCTTC.

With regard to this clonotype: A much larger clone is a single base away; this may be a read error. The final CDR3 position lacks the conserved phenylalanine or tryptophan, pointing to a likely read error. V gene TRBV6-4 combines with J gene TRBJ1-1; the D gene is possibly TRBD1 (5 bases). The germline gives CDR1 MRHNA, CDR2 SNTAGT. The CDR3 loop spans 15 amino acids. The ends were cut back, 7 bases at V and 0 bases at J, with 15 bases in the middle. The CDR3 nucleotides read TGTGCCAGCACAGACAGTCAACGACTGAACACTGAAGCTTTCTCT. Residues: CASTDSQRLNTEAFS.

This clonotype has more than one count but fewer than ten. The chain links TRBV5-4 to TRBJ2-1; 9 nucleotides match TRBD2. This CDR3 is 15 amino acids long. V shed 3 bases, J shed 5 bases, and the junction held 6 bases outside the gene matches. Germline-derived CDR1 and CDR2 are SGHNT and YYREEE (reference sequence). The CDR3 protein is CASSSPGLANNEQFF. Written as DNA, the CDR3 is TGTGCCAGCAGCTCGCCGGGACTAGCCAACAATGAGCAGTTCTTC.

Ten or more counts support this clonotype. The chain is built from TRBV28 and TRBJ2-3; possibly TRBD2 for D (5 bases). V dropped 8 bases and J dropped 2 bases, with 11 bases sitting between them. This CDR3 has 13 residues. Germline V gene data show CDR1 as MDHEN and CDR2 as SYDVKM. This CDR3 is CASRDQHTDTQYF. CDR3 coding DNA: TGTGCCAGCCGGGATCAGCACACAGATACGCAGTATTTT.

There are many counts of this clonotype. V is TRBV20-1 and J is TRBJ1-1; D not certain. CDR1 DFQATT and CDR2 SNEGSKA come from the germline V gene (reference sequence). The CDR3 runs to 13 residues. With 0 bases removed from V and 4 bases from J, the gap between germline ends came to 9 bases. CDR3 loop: CSAREGMSTEAFF. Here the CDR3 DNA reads TGCAGTGCTAGAGAAGGGATGTCCACTGAAGCTTTCTTT.

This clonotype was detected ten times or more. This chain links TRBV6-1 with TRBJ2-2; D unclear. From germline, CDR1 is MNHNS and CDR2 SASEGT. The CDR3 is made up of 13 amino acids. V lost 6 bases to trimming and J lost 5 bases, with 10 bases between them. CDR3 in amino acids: CASRKWRTGELFF. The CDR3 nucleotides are TGTGCCAGCAGAAAGTGGAGAACCGGGGAGCTGTTTTTT.

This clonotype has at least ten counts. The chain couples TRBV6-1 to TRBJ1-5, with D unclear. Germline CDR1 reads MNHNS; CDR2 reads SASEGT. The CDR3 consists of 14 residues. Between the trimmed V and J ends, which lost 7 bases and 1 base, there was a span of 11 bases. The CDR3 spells CASTPRGSNQPQHF. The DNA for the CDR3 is TGTGCCAGCACCCCAAGAGGCAGCAATCAGCCCCAGCATTTT.

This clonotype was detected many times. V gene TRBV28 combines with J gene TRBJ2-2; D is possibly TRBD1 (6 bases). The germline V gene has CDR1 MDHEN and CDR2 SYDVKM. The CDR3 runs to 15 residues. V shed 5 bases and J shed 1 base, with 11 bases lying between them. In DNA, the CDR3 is TGTGCCAGCAGTCCTCCGACAGGGAACACCGGGGAGCTGTTTTTT. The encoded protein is CASSPPTGNTGELFF.